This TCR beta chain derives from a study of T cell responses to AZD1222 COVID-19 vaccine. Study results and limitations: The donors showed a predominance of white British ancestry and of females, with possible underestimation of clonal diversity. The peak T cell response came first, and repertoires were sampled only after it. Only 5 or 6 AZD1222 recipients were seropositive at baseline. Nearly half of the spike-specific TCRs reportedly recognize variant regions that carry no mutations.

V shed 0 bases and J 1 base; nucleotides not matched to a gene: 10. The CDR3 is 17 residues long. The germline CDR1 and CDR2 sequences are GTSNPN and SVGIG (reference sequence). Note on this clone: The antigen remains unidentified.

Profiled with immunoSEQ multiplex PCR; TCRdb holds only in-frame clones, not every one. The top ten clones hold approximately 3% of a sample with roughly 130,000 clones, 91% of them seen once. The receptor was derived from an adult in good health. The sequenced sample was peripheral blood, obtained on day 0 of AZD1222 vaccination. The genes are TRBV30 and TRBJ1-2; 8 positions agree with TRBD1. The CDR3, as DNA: TGTGCCTGGAGTGTACTTACAGGGGGGGTAGATAACTATGGCTACACCTTC. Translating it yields CAWSVLTGGVDNYGYTF.